This TCR beta chain comes out of a study of graft-versus-host responses after intestinal transplantation. Comments on this clone: The antigen remains undetermined.

The CDR3 covers 16 residues. V lost 5 bases and J lost 1, with 18 bases in between. Germline-derived CDR1 and CDR2 are SGHTA and FQGNSA. Sequenced by immunoSEQ multiplex PCR; TCRdb stores in-frame clones only, minus some. The sample shows over 90,000 clones, approximately 93% of them seen only once. Study-level results: Circulating GvH clones peaking coincided with falling HvG clones soon after transplant.

The receptor's source is a human donor who received an intestinal transplant. This sequence joins TRBV7-2 and TRBJ2-7; D might be TRBD2 (5 bases). Material: unstimulated CD8+ T cells sorted from spleen or lymph node cells, obtained before intestinal transplant. CDR3 protein: CASSRRPRTLSYEQYF. In nucleotides, the CDR3 is TGTGCCAGCAGCCGTCGTCCGAGGACTCTGTCCTACGAGCAGTACTTC.